The 4 T cell receptor beta chains below come from one sample, sequenced in a study of cytomegalovirus exposure and HLA in healthy donors. The method was immunoSEQ multiplex PCR; TCRdb's version includes in-frame clones alone and lacks a portion of them. This sample yields approximately 39,000 clones, of which roughly 91% are seen a single time; more than 2.5% belongs to the top ten. Sequenced: PBMCs. The receptors here all came from a man aged 18 to 30 in good health and CMV-seronegative.

CDR3: CAWSRVDREIIIQYF. CDR3 coding DNA: TGTGCCTGGAGTCGGGTGGACAGGGAGATTATCATTCAGTACTTC. The genes are TRBV30 and TRBJ2-4; 8 nucleotides align to TRBD1. The J segment lost 9 bases and the V segment lost 2 bases, leaving 12 bases of the junction unmatched. The CDR3 runs 15 residues. From germline, CDR1 is GTSNPN and CDR2 SVGIG (reference sequence).

This clone has just a few counts. The rearrangement uses TRBV7-2 and TRBJ2-1; the match to TRBD2 covers 7 bases. The CDR3 length is 15 residues. CDR1 and CDR2 (germline): SGHTA, FQGNSA. Germline trimming cut 1 base from V and 2 bases from J; bases unmatched to any gene: 2. DNA of the CDR3: TGTGCCAGCAGCTTAGGGGCGGGAGCCTACAATGAGCAGTTCTTC. Translating gives CASSLGAGAYNEQFF. Filled out from reference TRBV7-2 and TRBJ2-1, the complete variable domain reads GAGVSQSPSNKVTEKGKDVELRCDPISGHTALYWYRQSLGQGLEFLIYFQGNSAPDKSGLPSDRFSAERTGGSVSTLTIQRTQQEDSAVYLCASSLGAGAYNEQFFGPGTRLTVL.

The rearrangement joins TRBV30 to TRBJ1-5; TRBD1 matches at 8 bases. Germline-derived CDR1 and CDR2 are GTSNPN and SVGIG (reference sequence). The CDR3 sequence is 14 residues long. V lost 3 bases, J lost 7 bases, and 8 bases stayed unmatched. The CDR3 loop reads CAWSYGQGGQPQHF. CDR3 sequence (DNA): TGTGCCTGGAGCTACGGACAGGGCGGCCAGCCCCAGCATTTT.

Comments on this clone: Its ends do not fully match the called genes, so a read error is possible. The sample holds other DNA sequences that translate to the same CDR3. The chain employs TRBV29-1 and TRBJ2-7; the D gene is possibly TRBD1 (6 bases). Germline V CDR1 and CDR2: SQVTM, ANQGSEA. The CDR3 spans 12 residues. The CDR3 nucleotides read TGCAGCGTTATCGGACAGACTTACGAGCAGTACTTT. It is translated as CSVIGQTYEQYF.